Each of the 18 T cell receptor beta chains below was sequenced from the same sample in a study of cytomegalovirus exposure and HLA in healthy donors. The PCR employed 60 Vbeta primers together with 13 Jbeta primers. Clones were read by immunoSEQ multiplex PCR, and TCRdb kept only the in-frame ones, dropping some. The table lists some 150,000 clones, 75% to 90% of them singletons. The sequenced material came from PBMCs. These receptors came from a man aged 40-55 years in good health and CMV-seronegative.

The chain uses TRBV6-1 and TRBJ1-5; D might be TRBD1 (5 bases). This CDR3 region has 15 residues. CDR1 and CDR2 from the germline V gene are MNHNS and SASEGT. The germline V and J ends were trimmed by 2 bases and 6 bases, with 14 bases remaining between them. CDR3 in DNA: TGTGCCAGCAGTGAAAACACCCAGGGTGGTCAGCCCCAGCATTTT. It translates to CASSENTQGGQPQHF.

The CDR3 nucleotides are TGTGCCAGTAGTATCGGAGACAGCCGCCTCCGTTTAGGGGGCTACACCTTC. Its protein is CASSIGDSRLRLGGYTF. V gene TRBV19 combines with J gene TRBJ1-2; maybe TRBD1 (5 bases). The CDR3 has 17 amino acids. Trimming shortened V by 3 bases and J by 8 bases, and 25 bases separated the two germline ends. The germline V gene encodes CDR1 LNHDA and CDR2 SQIVND (reference sequence).

This clone was detected once. Other nucleotide sequences in the sample specify the same CDR3. J is TRBJ1-2 and V is TRBV5-1; no clear D. Germline loops: CDR1 SGHRS, CDR2 YFSETQ. The germline V and J ends were trimmed by 0 bases and 4 bases, with 10 bases remaining between them. The CDR3 is 14 residues long. The CDR3 spells CASSLESGGYGYTF. CDR3 nucleotides: TGCGCCAGCAGCTTGGAGTCCGGAGGCTATGGCTACACCTTC.

The chain has TRBV19 and TRBJ1-1, with a tentative D call TRBD1 (6 bases). This CDR3 region has 16 residues. Per germline, CDR1 LNHDA and CDR2 SQIVND (reference sequence). Trimming removed 7 bases from V and 3 bases from J, with 21 bases in between. The CDR3 loop is CASTRQGSVLDTEAFF. The CDR3 DNA reads TGTGCCAGTACTCGGCAGGGGTCTGTCTTGGACACTGAAGCTTTCTTT.

The chain employs TRBV7-2 and TRBJ2-3; 7 bases map to TRBD1. The V gene end was trimmed by 1 base and the J gene end by 3 bases; junction bases not matched to a gene: 7. CDR3 length: 16 amino acids. From germline, CDR1 is SGHTA and CDR2 FQGNSA. DNA for the CDR3: TGTGCCAGCAGCTTAGATCTCGCAGGGGGTACAGATACGCAGTATTTT. Translated, it gives CASSLDLAGGTDTQYF.

The V gene is TRBV7-9, the J gene TRBJ1-6; possible D gene TRBD1, 5 bases. Trimming cost V 1 base and J 10 bases, with 17 bases left between them. The CDR3 sequence is 16 residues long. CDR1 and CDR2 from the germline V gene are SEHNR and FQNEAQ (reference sequence). CDR3 in DNA: TGTGCCAGCAGCTTAGGCGGCCTGGGGCTGGGATCACCCCTCCACTTT. Its translation is CASSLGGLGLGSPLHF.

V gene TRBV4-3 combines with J gene TRBJ1-2; 7 bases fit TRBD1. Looked up from germline, CDR1 is LGHNA and CDR2 is YSLEER. The CDR3 covers 14 residues. The junction had 5 bases not matched to a gene; V was cut back by 3 bases and J by 4 bases. CDR3 sequence reads: CASSHQGESYGYTF. Written as DNA, the CDR3 is TGCGCCAGCAGCCATCAGGGGGAGAGCTATGGCTACACCTTC.

V and J are TRBV9 and TRBJ2-5; 9 nucleotides align to TRBD1. The J call could be wrong; TRBJ2-7 is a better fit for the DNA end. Germline CDR1 reads SGDLS; CDR2 reads YYNGEE. The CDR3 sequence is 15 residues long. The CDR3 DNA reads TGTGCCAGCAGCCCGGAACAGGGGGCTACCTACGAGCAGTACTTC. This gives the protein CASSPEQGATYEQYF.

The chain joins TRBV10-2 to TRBJ2-7; the D gene is possibly TRBD1 (6 bases). V dropped 11 bases and J dropped 5 bases, with 16 bases sitting between them. Per the germline V gene, CDR1 is WSHSY and CDR2 is SAAADI. The CDR3 runs 12 residues. This CDR3 reads CACSGDADEQYF. The DNA for the CDR3 is TGCGCCTGTTCAGGGGACGCGGACGAGCAGTACTTC.

The chain couples TRBV28 to TRBJ1-3; 9 bases fit TRBD1. Unmatched junction bases numbered 10, after V lost 6 bases and J lost 4 bases. CDR1 and CDR2 from the germline V gene are MDHEN and SYDVKM. The CDR3 contains 16 residues. CDR3 amino acids: CASSSYRGPLGNTIYF. DNA for the CDR3: TGTGCCAGCAGCAGCTACAGGGGGCCCTTAGGAAACACCATATATTTT.

The chain links TRBV2 to TRBJ2-5, with D maybe TRBD1 (6 bases). Trimming pared 7 bases from V and 2 bases from J, leaving 11 bases between. This CDR3 has 13 residues. Germline V gene data show CDR1 as SNHLY and CDR2 as FYNNEI. CDR3 DNA: TGTGCCAGCAAGACAGGCCCGCAAGAGACCCAGTACTTC. Its translation is CASKTGPQETQYF.

This clone was counted between two and nine times. The V and J genes are TRBV2 and TRBJ1-4; D is possibly TRBD1 (6 bases). V gave up 7 bases and J gave up 8 bases, with 26 bases separating them. The germline gives CDR1 SNHLY, CDR2 FYNNEI. The CDR3 is 17 amino acids. This CDR3 reads CASNLLPGEGVREKLFF. CDR3 coding DNA: TGTGCCAGCAATCTACTCCCAGGGGAAGGAGTTAGGGAAAAACTGTTTTTT. Full variable domain (remainder filled in from reference TRBV2 and TRBJ1-4): EPEVTQTPSHQVTQMGQEVILRCVPISNHLYFYWYRQILGQKVEFLVSFYNNEISEKSEIFDDQFSVERPDGSNFTLKIRSTKLEDSAMYFCASNLLPGEGVREKLFFGSGTQLSVL.

The rearrangement links TRBV29-1 to TRBJ2-1; 12 bases map to TRBD2. CDR1 is SQVTM and CDR2 is ANQGSEA in the germline V gene. The junction had 7 bases not matched to a gene; V was cut back by 2 bases and J by 5 bases. The CDR3 has 16 residues. CDR3: CSVELAGGHPHNEQFF. CDR3 nucleotide sequence: TGCAGCGTTGAACTAGCGGGAGGGCACCCCCACAATGAGCAGTTCTTC.

This chain uses TRBV10-3 with TRBJ1-5; D unclear. The CDR3 has 12 residues. Germline V gene sequence: CDR1 ENHRY, CDR2 SYGVKD. The V end lost 3 bases, the J end lost 11 bases, and 11 bases lay between the germline ends. CDR3 bases: TGTGCCATCAGTGAACCCCCCGGGGCCCAGCATTTT. As protein: CAISEPPGAQHF.

The V and J genes are TRBV10-3 and TRBJ2-1, with D possibly being TRBD2 (6 bases). CDR1 is ENHRY, CDR2 SYGVKD, per germline. This CDR3 region has 14 residues. V was cut by 6 bases and J by 9 bases, with 18 bases left in between. The CDR3 DNA sequence: TGTGCCATCAGCCAAGGGACGGGGGAGGTTGAGCAGTTCTTC. This sequence encodes CAISQGTGEVEQFF.

The chain combines TRBV5-5 with TRBJ1-2; D remains ambiguous. This CDR3 contains 16 residues. The germline gives CDR1 SGHKS, CDR2 YYEKEE (reference sequence). Trimming cost V 0 bases and J 7 bases, with 19 bases left between them. The CDR3: CASSLELRQFGTGYTF. In nucleotides, the CDR3 is TGTGCCAGCAGCTTGGAACTGCGGCAGTTCGGAACTGGCTACACCTTC.

The gene calls are TRBV2 and TRBJ1-1, with D unresolved. This CDR3 is 14 amino acids long. V shed 6 bases and J shed 2 bases, with 13 bases lying between them. The germline gives CDR1 SNHLY, CDR2 FYNNEI. CDR3 in DNA: TGTGCCAGCAGATCGGACGGACTTAACACTGAAGCTTTCTTT. It translates to CASRSDGLNTEAFF.

The rearrangement joins TRBV9 to TRBJ2-7, with 7 bases fitting TRBD1. CDR1 is SGDLS, CDR2 YYNGEE, per germline. J gave up 4 bases and V 0 bases, and 13 bases lay outside the gene matches. The CDR3 contains 17 residues. The CDR3 spells CASSVGGGQGEKYEQYF. CDR3 bases: TGTGCCAGCAGCGTAGGGGGCGGGCAGGGGGAAAAATACGAGCAGTACTTC.